This TCR beta chain was recorded in a study of shared clonotypes between healthy human individuals. Every subset had its genomic DNA shared out evenly among several immunoSEQ plates. Only in-frame clones appear in the TCRdb table, and some are missing; sequencing was by immunoSEQ multiplex PCR. The sample records around 1.1 million clones, 60% to 80% being singletons. Notes on the study in general: Sequencing of the sorted subsets was shown by rarefaction to be incomplete despite large depth. Memory subsets had estimated richness that was generally smaller than that of naive subsets.

In the case of this clone: What it binds is unknown.

This clonotype was obtained from a man aged 18 to 30 in good health. Some clones in this sample may be carry-over from other donors' samples. The sequenced sample consisted of memory CD4+ T cells from PBMCs. Subset reported: CD45RA-negative fraction.

CDR3 in DNA: TGTGCCAGTAGTGGACAGGGGGCCGTTGCCACCGGGGAGCTGTTTTTT. Protein sequence: CASSGQGAVATGELFF. The chain is built from TRBV19 and TRBJ2-2, with TRBD1 matching 11 bases. The CDR3 contains 16 residues. Germline V CDR1 and CDR2: LNHDA, SQIVND (reference sequence). V dropped 5 bases and J dropped 4; count of bases not matched to a gene: 6. The full variable domain, in which reference TRBV19 and TRBJ2-2 provide the parts outside the CDR3, is DGGITQSPKYLFRKEGQNVTLSCEQNLNHDAMYWYRQDPGQGLRLIYYSQIVNDFQKGDIAEGYSVSREKKESFPLTVTSAQKNPTAFYLCASSGQGAVATGELFFGEGSRLTVL.